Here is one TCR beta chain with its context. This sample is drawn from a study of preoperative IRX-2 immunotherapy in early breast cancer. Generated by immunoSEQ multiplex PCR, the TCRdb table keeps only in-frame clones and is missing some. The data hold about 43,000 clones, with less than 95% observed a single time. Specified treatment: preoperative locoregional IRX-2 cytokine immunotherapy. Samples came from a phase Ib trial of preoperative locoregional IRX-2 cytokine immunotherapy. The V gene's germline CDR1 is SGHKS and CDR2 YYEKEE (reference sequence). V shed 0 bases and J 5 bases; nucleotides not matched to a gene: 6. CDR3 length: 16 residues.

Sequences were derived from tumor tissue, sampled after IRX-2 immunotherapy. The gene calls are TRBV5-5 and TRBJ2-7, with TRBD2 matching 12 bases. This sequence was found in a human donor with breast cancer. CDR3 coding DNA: TGTGCCAGCAGCTTGGCCCCCCTAGCGGGAGGGAACGAGCAGTACTTC. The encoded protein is CASSLAPLAGGNEQYF.